This T cell receptor (beta chain) is from a study of T cell changes during pregnancy in multiple sclerosis (dated by TCRdb to the late 2010s). For context, the study as a whole: The study looked at changes in the T cell repertoire across pregnancy in women with multiple sclerosis.

Library preparation used the immunoSEQ multiplex PCR assay. Entries here come from immuneACCESS through TCRdb and include only in-frame sequences with V and J called. Some clones fail to appear in such tables; in the studies checked, an unresolved V gene covers under half of the shortfall, and the cause of the remainder is unknown. Across this sample there are over 100,000 clones, with 92% seen only once. 1.5% of the sample is taken by the ten largest. This clone has only one observation. The target of this receptor is not known. Per-base qualities were not stored, and no clone one base away is much larger. CDR3 length: 17 amino acids, cysteine to phenylalanine. Only the CDR3 DNA stays, 51 bases, in frame from base 1. Between the V and J ends, shortened by 4 bases and 0 bases respectively, the junction contains 16 bases. Via the germline V gene, CDR1 is SGDLS and CDR2 YYNGEE.

The receptor chain draws on TRBV9 and TRBJ2-2; the D gene cannot be resolved reliably. The material sequenced was peripheral blood, taken in the third trimester of pregnancy. The origin of this receptor is a female donor with multiple sclerosis, enrolled in a pregnancy study. In nucleotides, the sequence is TGTGCCAGCAGCTCTCAAAGTGGGCTGGCGAACACCGGGGAGCTGTTTTTT. The translation is CASSSQSGLANTGELFF.